The clone carrying this T cell receptor beta chain has more than one count but fewer than ten. Other DNA sequences of this sample code for an identical CDR3. This specimen belongs to a study of blood T cell repertoires in COVID-19. Sequenced by immunoSEQ multiplex PCR; TCRdb stores in-frame clones only, minus some. Among a few hundred thousand clones listed, roughly nine tenths were seen once. V lost 0 bases and J lost 5, with 3 bases in between. The CDR3 covers 12 residues. Germline CDR1 reads SGDLS; CDR2 reads YYNGEE. Sequencing input: peripheral blood. The chain couples TRBV9 to TRBJ2-1; D not resolved. This clonotype was sampled from a woman in her 30s with COVID-19, enrolled during active disease. As DNA, the CDR3 is TGTGCCAGCAGCGTAGCGGACAATGAGCAGTTCTTC. Protein product: CASSVADNEQFF.